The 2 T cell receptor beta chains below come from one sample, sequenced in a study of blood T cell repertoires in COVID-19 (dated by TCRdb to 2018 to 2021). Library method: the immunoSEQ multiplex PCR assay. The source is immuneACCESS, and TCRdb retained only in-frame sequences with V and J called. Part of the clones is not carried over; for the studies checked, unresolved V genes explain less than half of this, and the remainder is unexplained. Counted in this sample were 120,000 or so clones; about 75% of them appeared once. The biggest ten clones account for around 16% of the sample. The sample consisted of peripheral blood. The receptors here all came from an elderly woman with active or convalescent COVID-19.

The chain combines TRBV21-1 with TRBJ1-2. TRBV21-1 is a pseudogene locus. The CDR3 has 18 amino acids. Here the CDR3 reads CASSKAGGGAWAGNGYTF. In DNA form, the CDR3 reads TGTGCCAGCAGCAAAGCAGGAGGGGGGGCTTGGGCAGGGAATGGCTACACCTTC.

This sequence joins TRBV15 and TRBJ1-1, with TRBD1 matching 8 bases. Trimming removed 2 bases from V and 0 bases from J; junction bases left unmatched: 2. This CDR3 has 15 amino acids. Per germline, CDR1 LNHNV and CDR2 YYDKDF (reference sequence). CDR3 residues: CATSRSRGLNTEAFF. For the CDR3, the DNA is TGTGCCACCAGCAGATCCAGGGGGCTGAACACTGAAGCTTTCTTT.